Reported below is one TCR beta chain. Source study methods: Amplified reference gene primers provided the basis for estimating nucleated cell counts. Produced via immunoSEQ multiplex PCR; TCRdb's table is partial and in-frame only. That table is the source of V, J and clone size, and D and trimming were worked out from the DNA. This table holds under 350,000 clones, roughly 86% found once. The CDR3 has 17 residues. Germline lookup yields CDR1 SGDLS and CDR2 YYNGEE. V lost 0 bases, J lost 4 bases, and 7 bases stayed unmatched. This sample was included in a study of blood T cell repertoires in COVID-19. Background on the study: Researchers got acute and convalescent COVID-19 samples from the United States, Italy and Spain.

The chain has TRBV9 and TRBJ2-5; TRBD2 aligns across 12 bases. The sequencing sample was made of peripheral blood. This TCR came from a man in his late teens or twenties with active or convalescent COVID-19. The CDR3 protein is CASSVGGLAGEGETQYF. The CDR3 nucleotides read TGTGCCAGCAGCGTAGGGGGACTAGCGGGCGAGGGAGAGACCCAGTACTTC.